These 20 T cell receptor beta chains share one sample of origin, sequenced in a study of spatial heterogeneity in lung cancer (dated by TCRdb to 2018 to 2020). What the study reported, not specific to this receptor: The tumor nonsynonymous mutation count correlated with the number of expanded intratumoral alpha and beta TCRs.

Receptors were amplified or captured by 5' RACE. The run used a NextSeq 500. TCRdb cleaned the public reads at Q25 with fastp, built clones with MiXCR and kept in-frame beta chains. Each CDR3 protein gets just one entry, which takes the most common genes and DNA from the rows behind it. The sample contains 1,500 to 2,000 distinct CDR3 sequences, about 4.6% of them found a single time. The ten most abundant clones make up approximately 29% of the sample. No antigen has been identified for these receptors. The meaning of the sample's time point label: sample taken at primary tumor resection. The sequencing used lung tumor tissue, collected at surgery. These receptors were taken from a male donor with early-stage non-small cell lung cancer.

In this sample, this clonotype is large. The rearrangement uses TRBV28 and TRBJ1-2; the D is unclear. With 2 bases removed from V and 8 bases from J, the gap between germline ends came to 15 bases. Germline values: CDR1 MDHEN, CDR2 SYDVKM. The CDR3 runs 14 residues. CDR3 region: CASSLENIAGGYTF. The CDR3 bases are TGTGCCAGCAGTTTAGAAAACATCGCAGGAGGCTACACCTTC.

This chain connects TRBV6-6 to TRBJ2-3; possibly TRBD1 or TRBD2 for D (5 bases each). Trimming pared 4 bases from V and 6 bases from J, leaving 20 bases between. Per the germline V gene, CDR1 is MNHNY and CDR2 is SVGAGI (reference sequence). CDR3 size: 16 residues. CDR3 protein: CASSFAPGTAGDTQYF. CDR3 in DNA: TGTGCCAGCAGTTTCGCGCCCGGGACGGCCGGCGATACGCAGTATTTT.

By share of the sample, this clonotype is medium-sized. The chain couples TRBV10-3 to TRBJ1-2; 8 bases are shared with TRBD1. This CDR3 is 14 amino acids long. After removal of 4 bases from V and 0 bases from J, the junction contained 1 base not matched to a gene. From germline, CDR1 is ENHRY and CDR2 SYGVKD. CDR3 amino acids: CAISGGQANYGYTF. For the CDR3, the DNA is TGTGCCATCAGTGGGGGACAGGCTAACTATGGCTACACCTTC.

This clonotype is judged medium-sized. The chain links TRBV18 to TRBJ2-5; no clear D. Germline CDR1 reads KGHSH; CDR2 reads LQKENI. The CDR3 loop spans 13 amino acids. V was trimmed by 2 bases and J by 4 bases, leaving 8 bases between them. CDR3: CASSPSLAETQYF. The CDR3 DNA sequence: TGTGCCAGCTCACCAAGTCTTGCAGAGACCCAGTACTTC.

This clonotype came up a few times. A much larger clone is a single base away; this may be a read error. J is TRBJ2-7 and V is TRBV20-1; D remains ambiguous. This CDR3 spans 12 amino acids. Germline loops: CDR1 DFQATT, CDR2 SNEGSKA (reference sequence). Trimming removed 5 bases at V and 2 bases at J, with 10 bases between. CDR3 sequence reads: CSAGHGTYEQYF. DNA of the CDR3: TGCAGTGCTGGGCACGGCACCTACGAGCAGTACTTC.

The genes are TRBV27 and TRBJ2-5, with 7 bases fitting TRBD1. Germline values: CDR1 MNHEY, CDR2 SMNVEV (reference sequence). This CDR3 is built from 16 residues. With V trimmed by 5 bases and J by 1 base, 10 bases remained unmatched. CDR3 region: CASSTLLDRVQETQYF. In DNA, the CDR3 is TGTGCCAGCAGTACCCTTCTTGACAGGGTCCAAGAGACCCAGTACTTC.

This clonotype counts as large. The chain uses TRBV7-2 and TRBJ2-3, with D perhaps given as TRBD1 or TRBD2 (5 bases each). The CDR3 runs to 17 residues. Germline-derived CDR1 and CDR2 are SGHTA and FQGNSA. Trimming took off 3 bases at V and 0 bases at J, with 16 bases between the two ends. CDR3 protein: CASSFRSGTLSTDTQYF. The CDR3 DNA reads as TGTGCCAGCAGCTTCCGTTCGGGGACGTTAAGCACAGATACGCAGTATTTT. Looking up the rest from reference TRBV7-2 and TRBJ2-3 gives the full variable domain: GAGVSQSPSNKVTEKGKDVELRCDPISGHTALYWYRQSLGQGLEFLIYFQGNSAPDKSGLPSDRFSAERTGGSVSTLTIQRTQQEDSAVYLCASSFRSGTLSTDTQYFGPGTRLTVL.

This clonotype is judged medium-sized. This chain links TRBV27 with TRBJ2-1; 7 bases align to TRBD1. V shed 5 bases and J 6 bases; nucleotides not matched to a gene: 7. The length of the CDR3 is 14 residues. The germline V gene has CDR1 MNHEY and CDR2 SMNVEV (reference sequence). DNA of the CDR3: TGTGCCAGCAGTCTGGGACAGTTATCCAATGAGCAGTTCTTC. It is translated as CASSLGQLSNEQFF.

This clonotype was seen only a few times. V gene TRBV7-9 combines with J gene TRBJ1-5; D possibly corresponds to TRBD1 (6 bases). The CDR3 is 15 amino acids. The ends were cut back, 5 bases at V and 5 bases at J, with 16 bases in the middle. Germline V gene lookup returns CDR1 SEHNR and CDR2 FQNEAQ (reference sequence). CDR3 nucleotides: TGTGCCAGCAGCCGGACCTCGGGGGGCGATCAGCCCCAGCATTTT. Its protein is CASSRTSGGDQPQHF.

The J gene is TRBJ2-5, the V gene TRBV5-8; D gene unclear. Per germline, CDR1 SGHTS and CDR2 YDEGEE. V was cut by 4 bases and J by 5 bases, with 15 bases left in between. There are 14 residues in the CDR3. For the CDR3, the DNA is TGTGCCAGCAGCAATTTTGGTGCCCGGGAGACCCAGTACTTC. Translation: CASSNFGARETQYF. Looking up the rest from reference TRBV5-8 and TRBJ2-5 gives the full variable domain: EAGVTQSPTHLIKTRGQQATLRCSPISGHTSVYWYQQALGLGLQFLLWYDEGEERNRGNFPPRFSGRQFPNYSSELNVNALELEDSALYLCASSNFGARETQYFGPGTRLLVL.

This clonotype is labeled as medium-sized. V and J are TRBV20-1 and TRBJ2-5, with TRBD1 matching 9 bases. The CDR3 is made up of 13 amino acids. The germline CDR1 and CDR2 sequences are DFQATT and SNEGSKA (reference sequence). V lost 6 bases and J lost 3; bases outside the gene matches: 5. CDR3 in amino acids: CSARRDREETQYF. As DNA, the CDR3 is TGCAGTGCCCGCCGGGACAGGGAAGAGACCCAGTACTTC.

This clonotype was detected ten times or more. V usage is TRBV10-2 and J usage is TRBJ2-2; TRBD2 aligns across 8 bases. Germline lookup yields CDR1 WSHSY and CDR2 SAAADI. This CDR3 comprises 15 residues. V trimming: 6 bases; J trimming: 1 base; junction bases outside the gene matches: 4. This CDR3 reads CASRGLAENTGELFF. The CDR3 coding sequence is TGCGCCAGCAGAGGACTAGCAGAGAACACCGGGGAGCTGTTTTTT.

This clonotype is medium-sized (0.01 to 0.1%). CDR3 residues: CASSLVRDRGLETQYF. In DNA, the CDR3 is TGTGCCAGCAGCTTAGTCCGGGACAGGGGGCTGGAGACCCAGTACTTC. The chain joins TRBV7-8 to TRBJ2-5; TRBD1 matches at 12 bases. Germline CDR1 is SGHVS and CDR2 is FQNEAQ. The V gene end was trimmed by 1 base and the J gene end by 5 bases; junction bases not matched to a gene: 5. CDR3 length: 16 amino acids.

The CDR3 nucleotides are TGTGCCAGCAGCTTAGAACTAGCGGGAGAGACCCAGTACTTC. It yields the protein CASSLELAGETQYF. The rearrangement joins TRBV7-2 to TRBJ2-5; 9 positions match TRBD2. Looked up from germline, CDR1 is SGHTA and CDR2 is FQGNSA. V lost 1 base to trimming and J lost 4 bases; unmatched junction nucleotides: 1. The CDR3 sequence is 14 residues long.

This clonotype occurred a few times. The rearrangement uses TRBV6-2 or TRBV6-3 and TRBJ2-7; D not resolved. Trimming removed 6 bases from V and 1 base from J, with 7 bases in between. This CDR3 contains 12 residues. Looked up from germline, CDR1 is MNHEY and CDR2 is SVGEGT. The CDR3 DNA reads TGTGCCAGCAGCCCAAAGTCCTACGAGCAGTACTTC. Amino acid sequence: CASSPKSYEQYF.

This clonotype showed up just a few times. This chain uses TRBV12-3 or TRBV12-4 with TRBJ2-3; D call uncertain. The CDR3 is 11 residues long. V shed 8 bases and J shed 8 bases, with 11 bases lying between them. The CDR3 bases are TGTGCCAGCTCCTCCTACGGTACGCAGTATTTT. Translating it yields CASSSYGTQYF.

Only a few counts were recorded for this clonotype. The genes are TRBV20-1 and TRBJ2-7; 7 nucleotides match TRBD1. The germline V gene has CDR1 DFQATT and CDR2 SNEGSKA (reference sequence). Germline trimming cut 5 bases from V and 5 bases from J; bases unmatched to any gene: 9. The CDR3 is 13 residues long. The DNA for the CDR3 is TGCAGTGCTGCCGGAACAGGGGTGGACGAGCAGTACTTC. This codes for CSAAGTGVDEQYF.

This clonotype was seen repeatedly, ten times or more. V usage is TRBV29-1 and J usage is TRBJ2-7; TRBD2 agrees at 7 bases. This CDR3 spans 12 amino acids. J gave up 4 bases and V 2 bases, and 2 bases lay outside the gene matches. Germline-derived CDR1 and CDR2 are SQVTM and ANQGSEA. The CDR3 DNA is TGCAGCGTTGAATTCGGGGGGTACGAGCAGTACTTC. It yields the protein CSVEFGGYEQYF.

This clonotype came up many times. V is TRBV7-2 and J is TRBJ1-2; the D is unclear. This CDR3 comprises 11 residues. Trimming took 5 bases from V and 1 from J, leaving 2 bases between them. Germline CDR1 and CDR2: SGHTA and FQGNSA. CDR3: CASSRNYGYTF. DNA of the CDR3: TGTGCCAGCAGCCGTAACTATGGCTACACCTTC.

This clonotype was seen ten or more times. For the CDR3, the DNA is TGTGCCAGCAGCCTACGTACGACAGATACGCAGTATTTT. Its protein product is CASSLRTTDTQYF. The chain couples TRBV9 to TRBJ2-3; D is unclear. Germline values: CDR1 SGDLS, CDR2 YYNGEE. Trimming removed 4 bases from V and 3 bases from J, with 9 bases in between. The CDR3 contains 13 residues.